This record covers a single T cell receptor beta chain. It has no known antigen specificity. No much larger clonotype is one base removed from it; base qualities were not supplied. The data are from a study of shared clonotypes between healthy human individuals (dated by TCRdb to 2020 to 2021). For the study in its entirety: A couple of women and a few men aged 18 to 49 years were included in the cohort. Each donor's leukapheresis produced roughly between about 0.8 and 10 billion PBMCs. To increase sequencing depth and limit assay-specific biases, TCR repertoire library preparation and sequencing were carried out by different laboratories using diverse techniques. The study deeply sequenced blood TCR repertoires of five healthy adults to estimate repertoire size and the extent of clonotype sharing between individuals. For each donor, CD4 naive and CD4 memory were each run on three plates, CD8 naive on two plates, and CD8 memory on one plate.

The donors were healthy, HIV-negative adults who had no recently reported acute infections or vaccinations. Only Caucasian adults living in Nashville, Tennessee, USA were represented among the donors. Magnetic negative selection was used to enrich CD4+ T cells, after which naive cells were positively selected on CD45RA and the negative fraction became the memory subset. Blood was obtained by leukapheresis, after which PBMCs were separated by Ficoll-Histopaque density gradient centrifugation and cryopreserved in liquid nitrogen vapor phase. Analytical flow cytometry was used to check the purity and quantity of every magnetically sorted T cell population. From each sorted fraction, genomic DNA was isolated and quantified by UV absorbance on a Nanodrop 2000c. Using the deep immunoSEQ assay, multiplex PCR amplified TCR CDR3 regions from genomic DNA. Extracted genomic DNA from each cell subset was spread evenly across all wells of several immunoSEQ 96-well plates, with each plate serving as a replicate. Each replicate PCR for sorted subsets received approximately 220 ng genomic DNA, equal to tens of thousands of T cell genomes. The purified libraries were quantified using a Qubit 3.0 fluorometer, sized with a Bioanalyzer 2100, and then quantified again using the KAPA Library Quantification kit. Every immunoSEQ 96-well plate was sequenced on a dedicated single-read 150-cycle Illumina NextSeq 550 flow cell. Under the source paper's analysis protocol: Because the immunoSEQ output included only junctional sequences and no quality scores, the filtering could not be the same as the filtering used for full-length reads. Sequences were annotated with PyIR, a Python wrapper for IgBLAST v1.9, using IMGT germline references to assign V/J genes and CDR3. Reads with weak V/J assignments (E-value above 1e-6), missing CDR3, stop codons, out-of-frame junctions, or ambiguous translated residues were removed. V3J clonotypes were defined as sequences sharing the same inferred V gene, J gene, and CDR3 amino acid sequence. Percentage overlap between repertoires was computed as shared unique clonotypes divided by the size of the smaller repertoire. Three approaches were used to assess repertoire richness: RTK rarefaction, the Chao1 estimator, and Recon v2.1 estimates of unobserved clonotypes. For all TCRbeta clonotypes obtained by the gDNA method from a handful of donors, generation probabilities were computed with OLGA. The table comes from immuneACCESS by way of TCRdb, which keeps in-frame sequences with V and J called. Part of the clones is missing from these tables; in studies checked, under half for an unresolved V gene and the rest for unknown reasons. D and trimming come from the DNA, and the V and J calls and clone size come from that table. The sample yields roughly 1 million clones; around 82% were counted once. More than 0.45% of the sample is in the top ten clones.

The paper's findings and limits, for the study overall: Only blood was sampled, and tissue TCR repertoires likely differ from those in blood. Higher generation probabilities were observed for clonotypes shared by all four sorted-subset donors than for non-shared clonotypes. Pairwise subsampling indicated that sequencing depth was expected to affect the degree of clonotype sharing among donors. Even with the large sequencing depth, rarefaction of the sorted-subset datasets indicated that sequencing was incomplete. Estimated clonotype richness was generally larger for naive than for memory subsets. Across several donors, roughly 5.1% of naive CD4, approximately 3.5% of naive CD8, around 2.5% of memory CD4, and 0.4% to 0.45% of memory CD8 clonotypes were shared. The genetic and exposure-history diversity represented was limited by the small number of donors.

Sequenced sample: memory CD4+ T cells from PBMCs. The intended sense of this specimen's cell subset or site label: CD45RA-negative fraction. The receptor comes from a man between 18 and 35 years old in good health. Some clones in this sample may be carry-over from other donors' samples.

The nucleotides are TGTGCCAGCAGCGGGACCGCCACCCAAGATACGCAGTATTTT. This gives the protein CASSGTATQDTQYF. The V and J genes are TRBV9 and TRBJ2-3, with no reliable assignment of the D segment. The CDR3, cysteine through phenylalanine, is 14 amino acids long. CDR3 DNA is the only sequence kept; it has 42 bases, read in frame from the first base. From the germline V gene, CDR1 is SGDLS and CDR2 is YYNGEE. At the junction V is shortened by 3 bases and J by 5 bases, with 13 bases in between.